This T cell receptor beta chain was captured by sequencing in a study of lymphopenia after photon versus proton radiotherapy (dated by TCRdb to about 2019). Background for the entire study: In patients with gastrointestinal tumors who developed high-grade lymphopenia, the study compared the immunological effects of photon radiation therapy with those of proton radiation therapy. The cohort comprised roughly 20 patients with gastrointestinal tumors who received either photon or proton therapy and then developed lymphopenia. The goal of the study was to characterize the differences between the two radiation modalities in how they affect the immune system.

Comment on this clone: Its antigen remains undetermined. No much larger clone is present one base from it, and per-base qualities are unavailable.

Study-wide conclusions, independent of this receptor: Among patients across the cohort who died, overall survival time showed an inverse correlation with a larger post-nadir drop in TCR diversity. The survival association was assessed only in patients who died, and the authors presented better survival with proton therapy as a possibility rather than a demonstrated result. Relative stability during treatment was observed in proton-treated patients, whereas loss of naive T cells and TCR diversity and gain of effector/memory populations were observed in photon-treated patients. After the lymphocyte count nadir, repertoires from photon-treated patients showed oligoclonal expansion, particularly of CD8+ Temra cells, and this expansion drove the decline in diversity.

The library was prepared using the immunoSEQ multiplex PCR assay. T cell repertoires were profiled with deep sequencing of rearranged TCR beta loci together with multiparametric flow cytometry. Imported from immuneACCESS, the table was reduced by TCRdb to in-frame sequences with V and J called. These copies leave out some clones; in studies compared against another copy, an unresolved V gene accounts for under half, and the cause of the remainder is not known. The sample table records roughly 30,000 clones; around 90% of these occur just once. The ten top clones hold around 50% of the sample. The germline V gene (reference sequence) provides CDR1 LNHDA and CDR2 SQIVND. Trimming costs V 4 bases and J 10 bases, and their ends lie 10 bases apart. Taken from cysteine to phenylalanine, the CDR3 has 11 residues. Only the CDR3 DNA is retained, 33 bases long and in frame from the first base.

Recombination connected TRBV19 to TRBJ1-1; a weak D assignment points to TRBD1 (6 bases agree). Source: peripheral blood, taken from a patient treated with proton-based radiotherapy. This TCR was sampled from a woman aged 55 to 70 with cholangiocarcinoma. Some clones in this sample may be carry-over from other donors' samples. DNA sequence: TGTGCCAGTAGTAGCGGGGGCCCAGCTTTCTTT. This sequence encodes CASSSGGPAFF.